What follows describes a single TCR beta chain. This record belongs to a study of blood T cell repertoires in COVID-19. Study context: From the United States, Italy and Spain came samples of acute and convalescent COVID-19.

Authors' data handling: Amplification from reference gene primers served as the basis for estimated nucleated cell counts. Assay: immunoSEQ multiplex PCR; the TCRdb copy retains only in-frame clones and omits some. V, J and clone size are taken as reported in that table, and D and trimming were inferred from the DNA itself. The sample consists of 200,000 to 300,000 clones, about 85% of them appearing once. The CDR3 length is 16 residues. CDR1 LGHDT and CDR2 YNNKEL come from the germline V gene (reference sequence). The germline V and J ends were trimmed by 0 bases and 9 bases, with 21 bases remaining between them.

This sequence was found in a man between 60 and 70 years old who had recovered from COVID-19. Input material: peripheral blood. The chain uses TRBV3-1 (or the pseudogene TRBV3-2) and TRBJ2-7; perhaps TRBD1 as D (5 bases). The CDR3 protein is CASSQDQWTPYQGQYF. DNA of the CDR3: TGTGCCAGCAGCCAAGATCAATGGACCCCATATCAGGGGCAGTACTTC.